These 3 T cell receptor beta chains were sequenced from one sample in a study of shared clonotypes between healthy human individuals. Measured with immunoSEQ multiplex PCR; TCRdb has only the in-frame clones, and not every one. Found here are some 1,600,000 clones, under 99% of them singletons; the top ten hold about 0.42%. The sample taken for sequencing was naive CD4+ T cells sorted from blood. Stated subset: CD45RA+ positively selected. Source of these receptors: a man younger than 40 in good health.

This clone occurred once. The rearrangement uses TRBV5-1 and TRBJ2-7, with TRBD1 matching over 9 bases. Germline V gene data show CDR1 as SGHRS and CDR2 as YFSETQ. The V gene end was trimmed by 4 bases and the J gene end by 5 bases; junction bases not matched to a gene: 10. This CDR3 is 15 amino acids long. Here the CDR3 DNA reads TGCGCCAGCAGCGCCCGGGAACAGGGGGCGGACGAGCAGTACTTC. This sequence encodes CASSAREQGADEQYF.

The chain has TRBV7-8 and TRBJ2-3; D perhaps matches TRBD2 (5 bases). The length of the CDR3 is 16 residues. V lost 2 bases, J lost 2 bases, and 14 bases lay in between. The germline gives CDR1 SGHVS, CDR2 FQNEAQ. The CDR3 bases are TGTGCCAGCAGCTTAAAGGCGGGCAAATACACAGATACGCAGTATTTT. This translates into CASSLKAGKYTDTQYF. Based on the CDR3 plus reference TRBV7-8 and TRBJ2-3, the full variable domain is GAGVSQSPRYKVAKRGQDVALRCDPISGHVSLFWYQQALGQGPEFLTYFQNEAQLDKSGLPSDRFFAERPEGSVSTLKIQRTQQEDSAVYLCASSLKAGKYTDTQYFGPGTRLTVL.

A note on this clone: The same CDR3 can be traced to other DNA sequences in this sample. The V call is TRBV18, the J call TRBJ2-3; D is undetermined. The CDR3 totals 11 residues. Trimming cost V 5 bases and J 3 bases, with 3 bases left between them. Per germline, CDR1 KGHSH and CDR2 LQKENI. The CDR3 DNA reads TGTGCCAGCTCATCGACAGATACGCAGTATTTT. Encoded protein: CASSSTDTQYF.